A single sample is the source of the 17 T cell receptor beta chains below, sequenced in a study of T-cell reconstitution after alpha-beta-depleted transplantation in children. TCRbeta library preparation incorporated unique molecular identifiers. TCRdb re-called the PCR reads with MiXCR, one entry per CDR3 protein. Of about 600,000 distinct CDR3 sequences listed, roughly a tenth were seen once; the top ten hold 3.5% to 5%. The sample consisted of PBMCs from the stem cell graft donor, taken from the stem cell graft. These receptors all come from a human donor who donated a stem cell graft to a child with acute myeloid leukemia.

This clonotype showed up many times. The rearrangement joins TRBV5-1 to TRBJ2-3, with a weak D call TRBD2 (6 bases). Germline V lookup: CDR1 SGHRS, CDR2 YFSETQ. The CDR3 totals 15 residues. V lost 7 bases and J 1 base, leaving 16 bases between the germline ends. CDR3 sequence (DNA): TGCGCCAGCCGGGAAGGGACTTCGGGCACAGATACGCAGTATTTT. Its translation is CASREGTSGTDTQYF.

In its sample, this clonotype was seen a few times. The V call is TRBV7-2, the J call TRBJ2-3; D remains unclear. Between the trimmed V and J ends, which lost 5 bases and 8 bases, there was a span of 20 bases. Germline loops: CDR1 SGHTA, CDR2 FQGNSA. The CDR3 covers 15 residues. In DNA form, the CDR3 reads TGTGCCAGCAGCGAAACTTGGATGTACACGGGTACGCAGTATTTT. Translation gives CASSETWMYTGTQYF.

This clonotype occurred a few times. CDR3 nucleotide sequence: TGTGCCAGCAGTTTTCCAGCGGGAGTCACAGATACGCAGTATTTT. This encodes CASSFPAGVTDTQYF. The V call is TRBV12-3 or TRBV12-4, the J call TRBJ2-3; 8 bases are shared with TRBD2. The CDR3 is made up of 15 amino acids. V lost 3 bases to trimming and J lost 2 bases; unmatched junction nucleotides: 4.

The rearrangement links TRBV28 to TRBJ2-7; 16 nucleotides match TRBD2. Germline V lookup: CDR1 MDHEN, CDR2 SYDVKM. This CDR3 has 15 residues. J gave up 4 bases and V 6 bases, and 3 bases lay outside the gene matches. The CDR3 DNA is TGTGCCAGCAGGGGACTAGCGGGAGGGCAGTACGAGCAGTACTTC. Its translation is CASRGLAGGQYEQYF.

This clonotype was seen a few times. The V call is TRBV9, the J call TRBJ2-7; 7 bases fit TRBD1. Germline values: CDR1 SGDLS, CDR2 YYNGEE. J lost 7 bases, V lost 4 bases, and 11 bases had no gene match. CDR3 length: 14 amino acids. The chain's CDR3 is CASSFAGTASEQYF. In DNA form, the CDR3 reads TGTGCCAGCAGCTTTGCCGGGACAGCTTCGGAGCAGTACTTC.

The chain recombines TRBV6-2 or TRBV6-3 with TRBJ2-7; D is possibly TRBD2 (6 bases). This CDR3 is built from 13 residues. Germline values: CDR1 MNHEY, CDR2 SVGEGT. V was clipped by 4 bases and J by 5 bases, with 12 bases between them. The CDR3 DNA reads TGTGCCAGCAGTTGGTCGGACTACAACGAGCAGTACTTC. Encoded protein: CASSWSDYNEQYF.

In the case of this clonotype: A much larger clone differs from this one at a single base, so this may be a read error. The V call is TRBV29-1, the J call TRBJ2-3; perhaps TRBD2 as D (6 bases). V was cut by 6 bases and J by 8 bases, with 15 bases left in between. The CDR3 extends over 12 amino acids. Germline V lookup: CDR1 SQVTM, CDR2 ANQGSEA. The CDR3 loop is CSVAQYGGTQYF. The DNA of the CDR3 is TGCAGCGTCGCCCAATACGGGGGTACGCAGTATTTT.

The table lists this clonotype with many counts. The rearrangement uses TRBV20-1 and TRBJ2-1, with 7 bases matching TRBD2. V lost 5 bases and J lost 9; bases outside the gene matches: 13. The germline V gene has CDR1 DFQATT and CDR2 SNEGSKA (reference sequence). This CDR3 has 14 amino acids. The CDR3 is CSAAGGTTLPEQFF. The CDR3, as DNA: TGCAGTGCTGCAGGTGGGACTACCCTCCCTGAGCAGTTCTTC.

This clonotype was found many times. The chain has TRBV12-3 or TRBV12-4 and TRBJ2-5; TRBD1 aligns across 7 bases. The CDR3 is 14 residues long. V lost 3 bases to trimming and J lost 5 bases; unmatched junction nucleotides: 6. DNA of the CDR3: TGTGCCAGCAGTTTGGCAGGGGGAGTGGAGACCCAGTACTTC. Translating gives CASSLAGGVETQYF.

The chain links TRBV7-9 to TRBJ1-4; D unclear. The CDR3 length is 16 residues. Per germline, CDR1 SEHNR and CDR2 FQNEAQ (reference sequence). Trimming took 5 bases from V and 7 from J, leaving 20 bases between them. The CDR3 nucleotides read TGTGCCAGCAGCCCAAATATTAGACACGGCGGTGAAAAACTGTTTTTT. Translation gives CASSPNIRHGGEKLFF.

This clonotype was picked up a small number of times. V usage is TRBV7-9 and J usage is TRBJ1-1; TRBD1 might be the D (5 bases). The V end lost 0 bases, the J end lost 6 bases, and 14 bases lay between the germline ends. The germline V gene encodes CDR1 SEHNR and CDR2 FQNEAQ (reference sequence). The CDR3 loop spans 15 amino acids. The CDR3 DNA is TGTGCCAGCAGCTTAGCCCCCGGGGGAACGCCTGAAGCTTTCTTT. This codes for CASSLAPGGTPEAFF.

This clonotype occurred many times. The rearrangement joins TRBV29-1 to TRBJ2-1; the D gene is possibly TRBD2 (7 bases). Trimming stripped 4 bases from V and 6 bases from J, with 16 bases between. Germline values: CDR1 SQVTM, CDR2 ANQGSEA. This CDR3 region has 14 residues. The CDR3 DNA is TGCAGCGTTGGAGAGGGGGGAGGGCTCAATGAGCAGTTCTTC. The encoded protein is CSVGEGGGLNEQFF.

This clonotype showed up many times. The chain uses TRBV6-1 and TRBJ2-5; D might be TRBD2 (7 bases). The length of the CDR3 is 14 residues. CDR1 and CDR2 from the germline V gene are MNHNS and SASEGT. Trimming removed 6 bases at V and 6 bases at J, with 17 bases between. CDR3 region: CASREGGGQKTQYF. CDR3 bases: TGTGCCAGCAGGGAGGGCGGGGGCCAGAAGACCCAGTACTTC.

This clonotype was seen many times. The J gene is TRBJ2-5, the V gene TRBV24-1; 9 bases line up with TRBD2. Germline-derived CDR1 and CDR2 are KGHDR and SFDVKD. The J segment lost 5 bases and the V segment lost 3 bases, leaving 6 bases of the junction unmatched. The CDR3 sequence is 15 residues long. This CDR3 is CATSDRGGGAETQYF. DNA of the CDR3: TGTGCCACCAGTGATCGCGGGGGGGGAGCGGAGACCCAGTACTTC.

The table lists this clonotype with a few counts. The chain uses TRBV3-1 and TRBJ2-1, with TRBD2 matching over 11 bases. J lost 8 bases, V lost 4 bases, and 7 bases had no gene match. CDR3 size: 15 residues. Germline V gives CDR1 LGHDT, CDR2 YNNKEL (reference sequence). The CDR3 nucleotides are TGTGCCAGCAGCCCACTAGCGGGAGATCAGGATGAGCAGTTCTTC. It translates to CASSPLAGDQDEQFF.

The V call is TRBV29-1, the J call TRBJ2-7; a weak D match, TRBD2 (7 bases). The CDR3 sequence is 12 residues long. V was clipped by 5 bases and J by 7 bases, with 15 bases between them. Germline CDR1 SQVTM, CDR2 ANQGSEA. The CDR3 nucleotides are TGCAGCGTTCTGCGGGGGCCGAGTGAGCAGTACTTC. Translated: CSVLRGPSEQYF.

At least ten counts were recorded for this clonotype. V gene TRBV20-1 combines with J gene TRBJ2-3; 9 bases are shared with TRBD2. Germline V lookup: CDR1 DFQATT, CDR2 SNEGSKA (reference sequence). The trim removed 2 bases at V and 4 bases at J, leaving 10 bases unmatched. The CDR3 has 16 amino acids. The CDR3 spells CSARTSGWFGADTQYF. The CDR3 DNA reads as TGCAGTGCTAGAACTAGCGGGTGGTTCGGGGCAGATACGCAGTATTTT.